The 10 T cell receptor beta chains below all came from one sample that was sequenced in a study of tumor-infiltrating lymphocytes in primary liver carcinoma. Extraction of RNA together with DNA used roughly 19-32 mg of unsorted bulk tissue. Reverse transcription of 500 ng total RNA with a constant-region primer produced TCR beta cDNA. Employing slightly modified ARM-PCR, three nested multiplex PCR rounds were run, and these gave rise to the TCR beta libraries. Rounds one and two of PCR, each of around 11 cycles, were primed with TRBV1-TRBV30 forward primers and a C-beta reverse primer. MiXCR was run by TCRdb on the multiplex PCR reads, yielding one entry per CDR3 protein. The sample has some 20,000 distinct CDR3 sequences, roughly 79% seen once. Sample: liver tumor tissue from sampling region 4. Subset here: tumor region T4, right-lateral pole. The receptors stem from a woman under 40 with primary liver carcinoma and hepatitis B virus infection.

Points on this clonotype: At one end the junction does not follow the germline gene, possibly because of a read error. The J gene is TRBJ2-1, the V gene TRBV4-3, with TRBD2 matching 7 bases. Germline V gives CDR1 LGHNA, CDR2 YSLEER. This CDR3 spans 16 amino acids. CDR3 DNA: TGCGTCAGCAGCCGAGATTGGGACTACGTCTACAATGAGCAGTTCTTC. The encoded protein is CVSSRDWDYVYNEQFF.

The V and J genes are TRBV6-6 and TRBJ2-3, with D uncertain. Germline loops: CDR1 MNHNY, CDR2 SVGAGI (reference sequence). This CDR3 spans 17 amino acids. Trimming removed 8 bases from V and 5 bases from J, with 26 bases in between. The CDR3 sequence is CASAQTPGKARGDTQYF. CDR3 DNA sequence: TGTGCCAGCGCTCAAACACCTGGGAAGGCACGAGGAGATACGCAGTATTTT.

As regards this clonotype: Sequence at one end of the junction differs from germline and may be a read error. V is TRBV9 and J is TRBJ1-1, with a weak D call TRBD1 (5 bases). Germline V gene data show CDR1 as SGDLS and CDR2 as YYNGEE. The CDR3 sequence is 15 residues long. CDR3 region: CASSVGGAWGTETLF. Written as DNA, the CDR3 is TGTGCCAGCAGCGTAGGCGGGGCTTGGGGCACTGAAACTCTCTTT.

The chain combines TRBV4-1 with TRBJ1-2, with D hard to call. The ends were cut back, 1 base at V and 11 bases at J, with 23 bases in the middle. The CDR3 contains 16 residues. Germline values: CDR1 MGHRA, CDR2 YSYEKL. The CDR3 DNA sequence: TGCGCCAGCAGCCAAGGCCTGACCGGGAGGCCGGACGGTTACACCTTC. Protein: CASSQGLTGRPDGYTF.

About this clonotype itself: One end of the junction fails to match germline, which may point to a read error. V and J are TRBV28 and TRBJ2-1; D may be TRBD1 or TRBD2 (5 bases each). The CDR3 has 16 amino acids. Germline CDR1 MDHEN, CDR2 SYDVKM. The CDR3 sequence is CASSFEGWQAWNEQFF. The CDR3 region has the DNA TGTGCCAGCAGTTTCGAGGGGTGGCAGGCGTGGAATGAGCAGTTTTTC.

A remark on this clonotype: Its ends do not fully match the called genes, so a read error is possible. This rearrangement joins TRBV5-6 to TRBJ2-7; D is tentatively TRBD1 or TRBD2 (5 bases each). The germline CDR1 and CDR2 sequences are SGHDT and YYEEEE. CDR3 size: 14 residues. Here the CDR3 reads CANSLVGGSYEQYF. The CDR3 coding sequence is TGCGCCAACAGCTTGGTTGGGGGATCCTACGAGCAGTACTTC.

About this clonotype itself: Its ends do not fully match the called genes, so a read error is possible. The chain links TRBV11-2 to TRBJ2-1; 8 positions match TRBD1. CDR3 length equals 15 residues. Germline V CDR1 and CDR2: SGHAT, FQNNGV. The CDR3 protein is CANSYIGQGENEQFF. The DNA for the CDR3 is TGTGCTAACAGTTATATAGGACAGGGCGAAAATGAACAGTTCTTC. Combining the CDR3 with reference TRBV11-2 and TRBJ2-1 gives the whole variable domain EAGVAQSPRYKIIEKRQSVAFWCNPISGHATLYWYQQILGQGPKLLIQFQNNGVVDDSQLPKDRFSAERLKGVDSTLKIQPAKLEDSAVYLCANSYIGQGENEQFFGPGTRLTVL.

The J gene is TRBJ2-4, the V gene TRBV4-2; TRBD1 aligns across 9 bases. CDR1 is LGHNA and CDR2 is YNFKEQ in the germline V gene. The CDR3 is 20 amino acids. The V gene end was trimmed by 10 bases and the J gene end by 0 bases; junction bases not matched to a gene: 22. The DNA of the CDR3 is TGTGCCAACAGTCAAGGTTGGGGACAGGGTGTTCCTCTAGCCAAAAACATTCAGTACTTC. It yields the protein CANSQGWGQGVPLAKNIQYF.

As concerns this clonotype: The junction differs from germline at one of its ends, possibly a read error. The V call is TRBV12-3 or TRBV12-4, the J call TRBJ2-6; 8 nucleotides match TRBD1. The CDR3 spans 20 residues. CDR3 region: CASSLKGRTGIRSGVNVLTF. In DNA, the CDR3 is TGTGCCAGCAGCTTAAAGGGGAGGACAGGGATCCGCTCTGGGGTCAATGTCCTGACCTTC.

This clonotype was observed many times. The chain has TRBV28 and TRBJ2-1; TRBD2 matches at 7 bases. There are 14 residues in the CDR3. J was trimmed by 8 bases and V by 6 bases; bases with no gene match: 10. Germline assignment: CDR1 MDHEN and CDR2 SYDVKM. The CDR3: CASRYIAGRDEQFF. The CDR3 DNA reads as TGTGCCAGCAGATACATAGCGGGCAGGGATGAGCAGTTCTTC.